Below, 11 T cell receptor beta chains from the same sample are listed, as sequenced in a study of cytomegalovirus exposure and HLA in healthy donors. The PCR employed 60 Vbeta primers together with 13 Jbeta primers. Profiling relied on immunoSEQ multiplex PCR, and the TCRdb table lists in-frame clones only, not all of them. Among 150,000 or so clones, approximately 81% were seen once, and the ten largest hold about 0.4%. The sequencing input was PBMCs. Receptors were obtained from a boy aged 2 to 9 in good health and CMV-seronegative.

This clone showed up just once. This chain links TRBV28 with TRBJ2-5; 7 bases match TRBD1. Germline V gives CDR1 MDHEN, CDR2 SYDVKM. The CDR3 runs to 15 residues. With 5 bases clipped from V and 2 bases from J, the junction kept 8 bases outside the gene matches. The CDR3 DNA sequence: TGTGCCAGCAGTCCGCTCCGGGACAGACAAGAGACCCAGTACTTC. This gives the protein CASSPLRDRQETQYF.

A few counts support this clone. V gene TRBV6-5 combines with J gene TRBJ2-7, with TRBD1 matching over 9 bases. The V gene end was trimmed by 6 bases and the J gene end by 6 bases; junction bases not matched to a gene: 12. The CDR3 has 15 amino acids. Germline loops: CDR1 MNHEY, CDR2 SVGAGI. CDR3 protein: CASSRGTGMIGEQYF. CDR3 in DNA: TGTGCCAGCAGCCGCGGGACAGGGATGATCGGCGAGCAGTACTTC.

This clone came up a few times. Other DNA sequences of this sample code for an identical CDR3. The chain recombines TRBV10-1 with TRBJ2-7; a weak D match, TRBD2 (6 bases). Between the trimmed V and J ends, which lost 10 bases and 0 bases, there was a span of 10 bases. From germline, CDR1 is WNHNN and CDR2 SYGVQD (reference sequence). The CDR3 has 12 amino acids. The CDR3 region is CATAGSSYEQYF. Written as DNA, the CDR3 is TGCGCCACGGCGGGAAGCTCCTACGAGCAGTACTTC.

J is TRBJ1-5 and V is TRBV6-1; D not resolved. The CDR3 is 15 residues long. Trimming stripped 5 bases from V and 5 bases from J, with 16 bases between. Germline values: CDR1 MNHNS, CDR2 SASEGT. The CDR3 nucleotides are TGTGCCAGCAGTAATACGGCCGAGGGCGATCAGCCCCAGCATTTT. It codes for CASSNTAEGDQPQHF.

The chain recombines TRBV27 with TRBJ2-7; weak D call: TRBD1 (5 bases). V was trimmed by 5 bases and J by 2 bases, leaving 13 bases between them. The CDR3 has 14 residues. Germline V lookup: CDR1 MNHEY, CDR2 SMNVEV (reference sequence). CDR3 bases: TGTGCCAGCAGTCCCTTAAGGGGTCCCTACGAGCAGTACTTC. This gives the protein CASSPLRGPYEQYF.

The chain links TRBV19 to TRBJ1-5, with 7 bases identical to TRBD1. Trimming took 3 bases from V and 4 from J; bases not matched to a gene: 3. This CDR3 has 14 residues. From germline, CDR1 is LNHDA and CDR2 SQIVND (reference sequence). The CDR3 bases are TGTGCCAGTAGTATCGACAGGGATAATCAGCCCCAGCATTTT. It translates to CASSIDRDNQPQHF.

The chain links TRBV2 to TRBJ1-5, with TRBD1 as a possible D gene (6 bases). The CDR3 consists of 13 residues. Germline CDR1 SNHLY, CDR2 FYNNEI. The V end was cut by 5 bases, the J end by 5 bases, with 10 bases between. CDR3 residues: CASSFYRDQPQHF. The DNA of the CDR3 is TGTGCCAGCAGTTTCTACAGGGATCAGCCCCAGCATTTT. Based on the CDR3 plus reference TRBV2 and TRBJ1-5, the full variable domain is EPEVTQTPSHQVTQMGQEVILRCVPISNHLYFYWYRQILGQKVEFLVSFYNNEISEKSEIFDDQFSVERPDGSNFTLKIRSTKLEDSAMYFCASSFYRDQPQHFGDGTRLSIL.

V gene TRBV7-6 combines with J gene TRBJ2-6; D might be TRBD1 (5 bases). CDR3 length: 20 residues. Trimming stripped 1 base from V and 4 bases from J, with 23 bases between. Germline V gene lookup returns CDR1 SGHVS and CDR2 FNYEAQ. For the CDR3, the DNA is TGTGCCAGCAGCTTAGTAGTACAGGCATTGGGGCGAGCCGGGGCCAACGTCCTGACTTTC. It codes for CASSLVVQALGRAGANVLTF.

In this sample, this clone turned up a few times. DNA for the CDR3: TGCGCCAGCAGCTTGGCCCCCGGGCAGGGTAGGACCGGGGAGCTGTTTTTT. The encoded protein is CASSLAPGQGRTGELFF. The chain is built from TRBV5-1 and TRBJ2-2; D may be TRBD1 (5 bases). This CDR3 is 17 amino acids long. Deletions cut 0 bases from V and 5 bases from J, with 17 bases between. CDR1 is SGHRS, CDR2 YFSETQ, per germline.

The chain is built from TRBV20-1 and TRBJ1-2, with unresolved D. The CDR3 length is 11 residues. The germline CDR1 and CDR2 sequences are DFQATT and SNEGSKA (reference sequence). Trimming removed 3 bases at V and 4 bases at J, with 6 bases between. CDR3 DNA sequence: TGCAGTGCTAGGGGCTCCTATGGCTACACCTTC. Residues: CSARGSYGYTF.

J is TRBJ2-7 and V is TRBV6-1; 9 nucleotides align to TRBD1. V lost 8 bases and J lost 2; bases outside the gene matches: 7. CDR3 length: 14 amino acids. Germline assignment: CDR1 MNHNS and CDR2 SASEGT. The CDR3 spells CASGTGFTAYEQYF. In DNA, the CDR3 is TGTGCCAGCGGGACAGGGTTTACCGCCTACGAGCAGTACTTC.